These 11 T cell receptor beta chains originate from one sample sequenced in a study of T cell clonality in common variable immunodeficiency. Generated by immunoSEQ multiplex PCR, the TCRdb table keeps only in-frame clones and is missing some. There are over 35,000 clones in the sample, none observed a single time. Sequencing was carried out using peripheral blood mononuclear cells. The receptors were sampled from a person aged 18-70 years in good health.

Ten or more counts support this clone. The read ends 3 residues before the CDR3 terminus; that terminus is restored from the germline J gene. V and J are TRBV18 and TRBJ2-3; TRBD2 aligns across 8 bases. Looked up from germline, CDR1 is KGHSH and CDR2 is LQKENI. Losses at the gene ends were 1 base for V and 0 bases for J; bases not matched to a gene: 12. The CDR3 contains 19 residues. The DNA read from the CDR3 is TGTGCCAGCTCACCACGCAGAACGCCTAGCGGGCCTAGCACAGATACG. This sequence encodes CASSPRRTPSGPSTDT. The whole CDR3 reads CASSPRRTPSGPSTDTQYF.

This clone has at least ten counts. The read finishes 3 residues shy of the CDR3 end, and the germline J gene is used to complete it. The chain carries TRBV9 and TRBJ2-5; 8 bases line up with TRBD1. The CDR3 sequence is 15 residues long. CDR1 and CDR2 (germline): SGDLS, YYNGEE. V lost 0 bases, J lost 5 bases, and 6 bases stayed unmatched. The CDR3 sequence: CASSVGQGAGETQYF. Incomplete CDR3 DNA: TGTGCCAGCAGCGTAGGTCAGGGGGCTGGGGAGACC.

This clone was recorded many times. Read coverage stops 3 residues before the CDR3 terminus; the germline J gene supplies the remainder. This sequence joins TRBV10-3 and TRBJ1-4, with a tentative D call TRBD1 (6 bases). Germline V lookup: CDR1 ENHRY, CDR2 SYGVKD. Deletions cut 0 bases from V and 4 bases from J, with 6 bases between. The CDR3 spans 14 residues. The sequenced part of the CDR3 DNA is TGTGCCATCAGTGAGTCGGGACATAATGAAAAA. It yields the protein CAISESGHNEK. The entire CDR3 is CAISESGHNEKLFF.

With regard to this clone: The CDR3 end falls 3 residues outside the read, so it is completed with the germline J gene. This chain connects TRBV7-9 to TRBJ1-1; D is perhaps TRBD1 (5 bases). The CDR3 loop spans 15 amino acids. Trimming removed 1 base at V and 0 bases at J, with 9 bases between. Germline V gene sequence: CDR1 SEHNR, CDR2 FQNEAQ (reference sequence). The sequenced part of the CDR3 DNA is TGTGCCAGCAGCTTAGTGGGGACTGTGAACACTGAA. Its protein product is CASSLVGTVNTE. Given in full, the CDR3 is CASSLVGTVNTEAFF.

This clone has just a few counts. Coverage ceases 3 residues before the CDR3 finishes, and the germline J gene fills in the end. V is TRBV5-1 and J is TRBJ2-3, with TRBD2 identical over 9 bases. The CDR3 contains 14 residues. Losses at the gene ends were 7 bases for V and 6 bases for J; bases not matched to a gene: 9. Germline CDR1 and CDR2: SGHRS and YFSETQ. The CDR3 reads CASAMAGGRDTQYF. Partial CDR3 DNA: TGCGCCAGCGCCATGGCGGGGGGGAGGGATACG. Looking up the rest from reference TRBV5-1 and TRBJ2-3 gives the full variable domain: KAGVTQTPRYLIKTRGQQVTLSCSPISGHRSVSWYQQTPGQGLQFLFEYFSETQRNKGNFPGRFSGRQFSNSRSEMNVSTLELGDSALYLCASAMAGGRDTQYFGPGTRLTVL.

Many counts were recorded for this clone. The CDR3 extends 3 residues past the end of the read, so its final part is completed from the germline J gene. The chain couples TRBV7-9 to TRBJ2-5; 7 positions match TRBD2. The CDR3 runs 14 residues. Trimming at V came to 6 bases and at J to 6 bases, leaving 10 bases not matched to a gene. The V gene's germline CDR1 is SEHNR and CDR2 FQNEAQ (reference sequence). CDR3 DNA, as far as it was read: TGTGCCAGCAGATCTGCCAGGGAGGGAAAGACC. Its translation: CASRSAREGKT. The full CDR3 protein reads CASRSAREGKTQYF. Looking up the rest from reference TRBV7-9 and TRBJ2-5 gives the full variable domain: DTGVSQNPRHKITKRGQNVTFRCDPISEHNRLYWYRQTLGQGPEFLTYFQNEAQLEKSRLLSDRFSAERPKGSFSTLEIQRTEQGDSAMYLCASRSAREGKTQYFGPGTRLLVL.

This clone was observed many times. The read finishes 3 residues shy of the CDR3 end, and the germline J gene is used to complete it. The V gene is TRBV15, the J gene TRBJ1-6, with D possibly being TRBD1 (5 bases). V lost 5 bases and J 5 bases, leaving 10 bases between the germline ends. CDR3 size: 14 residues. Germline values: CDR1 LNHNV, CDR2 YYDKDF (reference sequence). The CDR3 sequence: CATSADRNNSPLHF. The sequenced part of the CDR3 DNA is TGTGCCACCAGCGCTGACAGAAATAATTCACCC. Full variable domain (missing parts from reference TRBV15 and TRBJ1-6): DAMVIQNPRYQVTQFGKPVTLSCSQTLNHNVMYWYQQKSSQAPKLLFHYYDKDFNNEADTPDNFQSRRPNTSFCFLDIRSPGLGDTAMYLCATSADRNNSPLHFGNGTRLTVT.

This clone was recorded at least ten times. With the read ending 3 residues before the CDR3 end, the germline J gene is used to fill in that end. The V and J genes are TRBV5-1 and TRBJ2-1; D unresolved. From germline, CDR1 is SGHRS and CDR2 YFSETQ. The V end was cut by 2 bases, the J end by 8 bases, with 8 bases between. The CDR3 covers 12 residues. The CDR3 loop is CASSFLEDEQFF. Partial CDR3 DNA: TGCGCCAGCAGCTTTCTAGAAGATGAG.

At least ten counts were recorded for this clone. Coverage ceases 3 residues before the CDR3 finishes, and the germline J gene fills in the end. V is TRBV7-2 and J is TRBJ2-1; D gene unclear. Trimming pared 2 bases from V and 2 bases from J, leaving 10 bases between. The CDR3 length is 15 residues. Looked up from germline, CDR1 is SGHTA and CDR2 is FQGNSA. The sequenced CDR3 bases are TGTGCCAGCAGCTTAATCCAGGCCACCTACAATGAG. It yields the protein CASSLIQATYNE. The entire CDR3 protein is CASSLIQATYNEQFF.

This clone was counted many times. The observed sequence ends 3 residues before the CDR3 terminus, with the missing tail filled in from the germline J gene. The chain combines TRBV7-2 with TRBJ1-3; D possibly corresponds to TRBD1 (6 bases). This CDR3 spans 15 amino acids. Germline-derived CDR1 and CDR2 are SGHTA and FQGNSA. Trimming shortened V by 6 bases and J by 0 bases, and 12 bases separated the two germline ends. The part of the CDR3 DNA that was read is TGTGCCAGCAGTCATACAGGGAGCTCTGGAAACACC. It codes for CASSHTGSSGNT. The complete CDR3 reads CASSHTGSSGNTIYF.

This clone has a count of ten or more. The CDR3 goes on 3 residues after the read ends, and that part is filled in from the germline J gene. The chain employs TRBV24-1 and TRBJ2-3; 7 positions agree with TRBD1. Losses at the gene ends were 3 bases for V and 3 bases for J; bases not matched to a gene: 5. The V gene's germline CDR1 is KGHDR and CDR2 SFDVKD. This CDR3 has 15 residues. Here the CDR3 reads CATSDRPGQTDTQYF. The covered CDR3 bases are TGTGCCACCAGTGATCGCCCGGGACAGACAGATACG.